Shown below are 5 T cell receptor beta chains from a single sample sequenced in a study of T cells in Graves' hyperthyroidism and ophthalmopathy. Amplification targeted TCR beta CDR3 regions from RNA transcripts. First-round RT-PCR targeting the TCR CDR3 was performed with the HTBI primer set. From the multiplex PCR reads, TCRdb called clonotypes with MiXCR, one entry per CDR3 protein. The sample shows 360,000 or so distinct CDR3 sequences, about 20% of them seen only once. Sample: blood. These receptors originate from a woman in her late teens or twenties with Graves' hyperthyroidism.

This clonotype was seen a few times. The V and J genes are TRBV6-2 or TRBV6-3 and TRBJ2-3; 9 bases are a match to TRBD2. The CDR3 is 15 amino acids. In germline, CDR1 is MNHEY, CDR2 SVGEGT. After removal of 5 bases from V and 2 bases from J, the junction contained 5 bases not matched to a gene. This CDR3 is CASSSGGTHTDTQYF. The CDR3 DNA reads as TGTGCCAGCAGTAGCGGGGGGACCCACACAGATACGCAGTATTTT.

This clonotype was picked up many times. The rearrangement joins TRBV6-2 or TRBV6-3 to TRBJ1-5; D unclear. CDR3 length: 14 amino acids. The V gene's germline CDR1 is MNHEY and CDR2 SVGEGT. V was pared by 3 bases and J by 3 bases, with 9 bases between. CDR3 residues: CASSYQGNNQPQHF. Here the CDR3 DNA reads TGTGCCAGCAGTTATCAAGGGAACAATCAGCCCCAGCATTTT.

This clonotype was seen many times. The chain links TRBV6-2 or TRBV6-3 to TRBJ2-5, with a weak D call TRBD2 (6 bases). The V gene lost 5 bases and the J gene lost 7 bases, with 14 bases spanning the gap. CDR1 and CDR2 (germline): MNHEY, SVGEGT. The CDR3 is 13 residues long. Here the CDR3 DNA reads TGTGCCAGCAGTCCCGGGACTTTAGGGACCCAGTACTTC. It is translated as CASSPGTLGTQYF.

The chain carries TRBV6-5 and TRBJ1-4; the D is unclear. This CDR3 has 13 amino acids. The V gene lost 0 bases and the J gene lost 7 bases, with 6 bases spanning the gap. CDR1 is MNHEY, CDR2 SVGAGI, per germline. CDR3 loop: CASSYSGGEKLFF. The CDR3 DNA reads as TGTGCCAGCAGTTACTCAGGCGGTGAAAAACTGTTTTTT.

Notes on this clonotype: A much larger clone lies one base from this, so it may be a read error. The chain is built from TRBV20-1 and TRBJ1-2; 7 nucleotides line up with TRBD1. J gave up 0 bases and V 1 base, and 8 bases lay outside the gene matches. This CDR3 region has 16 residues. CDR1 DFQATT and CDR2 SNEGSKA come from the germline V gene (reference sequence). This chain's CDR3 is CSARAPRDSSNYGYTF. CDR3 nucleotide sequence: TGCAGTGCTAGAGCCCCGCGGGACAGCTCTAACTATGGCTACACCTTC.